The clone carrying this TCR beta chain was seen more than once but under ten times. What it recognizes is unknown. The sample belongs to a study of post-analysis software for immune sequencing data. The CDR3 is 17 residues long. Trimming removed 3 bases from V and 12 bases from J; junction bases left unmatched: 17. Study-wide points: TRBV5-6, TRBV5-1 and TRBV20-1 belonged to a set of about 5 TRBV segments that were more frequent in patients than controls. Samples made in the same batch grouped tightly together by F measure.

Built from TCR beta cDNA, the libraries had unique molecular identifiers in them. TCRdb reprocessed the PCR reads via MiXCR and lists one record per CDR3 protein. This repertoire shows about 200,000 distinct CDR3 sequences, over 25% found once; its top ten account for approximately 3%. The receptor was isolated from a girl under 18 with multiple sclerosis. Sequenced sample: blood. The chain joins TRBV12-3 or TRBV12-4 to TRBJ1-1, with 12 positions matching TRBD1. The CDR3 nucleotides are TGTGCCAGCAGTTTCGGGACAGGGGGCGATCCGGAACACTTATCTTTCTTT. Its protein product is CASSFGTGGDPEHLSFF.